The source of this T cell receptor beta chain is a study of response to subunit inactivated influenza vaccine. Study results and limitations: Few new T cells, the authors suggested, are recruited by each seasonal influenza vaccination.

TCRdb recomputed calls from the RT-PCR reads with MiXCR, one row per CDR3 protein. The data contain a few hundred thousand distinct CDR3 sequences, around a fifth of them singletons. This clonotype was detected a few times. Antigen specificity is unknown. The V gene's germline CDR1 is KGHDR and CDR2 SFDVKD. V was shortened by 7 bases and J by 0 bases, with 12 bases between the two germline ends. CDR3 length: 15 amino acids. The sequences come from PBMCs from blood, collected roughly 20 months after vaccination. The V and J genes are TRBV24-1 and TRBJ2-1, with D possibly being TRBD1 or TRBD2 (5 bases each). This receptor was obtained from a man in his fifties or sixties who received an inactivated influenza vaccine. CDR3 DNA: TGTGCCACCAGCCCCCGGGGCAGCTCCTACAATGAGCAGTTCTTC. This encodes CATSPRGSSYNEQFF.